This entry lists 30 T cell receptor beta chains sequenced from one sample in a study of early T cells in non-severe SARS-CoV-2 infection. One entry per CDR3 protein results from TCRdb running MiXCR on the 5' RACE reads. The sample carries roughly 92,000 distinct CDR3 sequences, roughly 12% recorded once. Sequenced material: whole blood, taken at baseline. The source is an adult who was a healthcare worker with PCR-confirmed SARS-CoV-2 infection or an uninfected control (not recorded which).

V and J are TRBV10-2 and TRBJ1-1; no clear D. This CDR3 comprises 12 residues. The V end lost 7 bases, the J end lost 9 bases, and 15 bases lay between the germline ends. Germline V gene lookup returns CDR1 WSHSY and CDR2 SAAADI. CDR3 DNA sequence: TGCGCCAGCAACGATGGGTCAGGTAAAGCTTTCTTT. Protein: CASNDGSGKAFF.

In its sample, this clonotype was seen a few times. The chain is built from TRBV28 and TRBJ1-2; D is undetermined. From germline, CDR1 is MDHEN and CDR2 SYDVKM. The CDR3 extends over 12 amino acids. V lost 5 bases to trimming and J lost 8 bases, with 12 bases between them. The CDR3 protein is CASSVSYTGYTF. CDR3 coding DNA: TGTGCCAGCAGTGTATCCTATACGGGCTACACCTTC.

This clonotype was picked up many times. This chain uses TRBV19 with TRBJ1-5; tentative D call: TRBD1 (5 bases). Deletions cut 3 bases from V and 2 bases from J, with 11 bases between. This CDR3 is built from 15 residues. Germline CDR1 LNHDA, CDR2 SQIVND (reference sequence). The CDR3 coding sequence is TGTGCCAGTAGTATGACCGCACAGGGCAATCAGCCCCAGCATTTT. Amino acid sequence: CASSMTAQGNQPQHF. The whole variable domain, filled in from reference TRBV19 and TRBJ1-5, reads DGGITQSPKYLFRKEGQNVTLSCEQNLNHDAMYWYRQDPGQGLRLIYYSQIVNDFQKGDIAEGYSVSREKKESFPLTVTSAQKNPTAFYLCASSMTAQGNQPQHFGDGTRLSIL.

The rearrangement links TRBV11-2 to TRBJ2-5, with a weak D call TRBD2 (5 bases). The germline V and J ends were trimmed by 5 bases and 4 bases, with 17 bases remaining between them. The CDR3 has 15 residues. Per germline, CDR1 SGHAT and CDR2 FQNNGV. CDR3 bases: TGTGCCAGCAGCCCCCAGGCGGCCCGGGGAGAGACCCAGTACTTC. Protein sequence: CASSPQAARGETQYF.

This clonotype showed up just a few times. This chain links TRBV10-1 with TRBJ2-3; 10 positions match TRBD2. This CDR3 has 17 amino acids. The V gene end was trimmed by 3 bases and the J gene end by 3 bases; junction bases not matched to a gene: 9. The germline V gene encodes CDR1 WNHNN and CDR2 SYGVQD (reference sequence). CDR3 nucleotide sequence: TGCGCCAGCAGTGACGGGCTAGCGGGAGCTGGAACAGATACGCAGTATTTT. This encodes CASSDGLAGAGTDTQYF.

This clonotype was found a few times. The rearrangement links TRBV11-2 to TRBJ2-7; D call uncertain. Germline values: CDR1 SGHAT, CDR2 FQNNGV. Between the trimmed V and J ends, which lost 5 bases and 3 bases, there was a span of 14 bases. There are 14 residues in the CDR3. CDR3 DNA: TGTGCCAGCAGCCACGCCCCTGGAGACTACGAGCAGTACTTC. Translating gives CASSHAPGDYEQYF.

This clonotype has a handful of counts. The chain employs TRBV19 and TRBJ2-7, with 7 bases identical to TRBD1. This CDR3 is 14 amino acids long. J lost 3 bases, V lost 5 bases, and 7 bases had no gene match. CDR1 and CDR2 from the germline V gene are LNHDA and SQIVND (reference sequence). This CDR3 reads CASSAGDRLYEQYF. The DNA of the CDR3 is TGTGCCAGTAGTGCAGGGGACAGACTCTACGAGCAGTACTTC.

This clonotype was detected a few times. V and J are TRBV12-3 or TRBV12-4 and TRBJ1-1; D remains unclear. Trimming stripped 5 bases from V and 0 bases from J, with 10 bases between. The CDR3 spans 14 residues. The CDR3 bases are TGTGCCAGCAGTCCACTGACTGTGAACACTGAAGCTTTCTTT. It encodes CASSPLTVNTEAFF.

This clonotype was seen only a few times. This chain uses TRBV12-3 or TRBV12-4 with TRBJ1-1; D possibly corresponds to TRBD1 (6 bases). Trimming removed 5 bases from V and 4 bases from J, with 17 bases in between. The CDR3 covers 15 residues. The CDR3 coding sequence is TGTGCCAGCAGTCCTTTTGAGGGGGGAAGCACTGAAGCTTTCTTT. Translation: CASSPFEGGSTEAFF.

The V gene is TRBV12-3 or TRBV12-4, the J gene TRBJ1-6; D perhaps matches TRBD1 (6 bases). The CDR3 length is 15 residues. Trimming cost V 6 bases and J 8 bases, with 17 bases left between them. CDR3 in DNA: TGTGCCAGCAGGCCCGGACAGCCTTTTTATTCACCCCTCCACTTT. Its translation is CASRPGQPFYSPLHF.

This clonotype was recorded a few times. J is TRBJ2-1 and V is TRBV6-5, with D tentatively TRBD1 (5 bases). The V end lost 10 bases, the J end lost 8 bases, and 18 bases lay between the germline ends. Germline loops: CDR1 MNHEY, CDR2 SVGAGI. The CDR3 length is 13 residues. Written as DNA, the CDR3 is TGTGCCATCTCCAACAGGTTAGGAGATGAGCAGTTCTTC. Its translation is CAISNRLGDEQFF.

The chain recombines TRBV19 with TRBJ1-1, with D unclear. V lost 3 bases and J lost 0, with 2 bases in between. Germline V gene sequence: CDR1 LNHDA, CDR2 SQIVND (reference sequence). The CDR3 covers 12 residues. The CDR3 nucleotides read TGTGCCAGTAGTATTTTGAACACTGAAGCTTTCTTT. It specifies CASSILNTEAFF. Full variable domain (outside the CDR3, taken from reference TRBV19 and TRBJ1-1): DGGITQSPKYLFRKEGQNVTLSCEQNLNHDAMYWYRQDPGQGLRLIYYSQIVNDFQKGDIAEGYSVSREKKESFPLTVTSAQKNPTAFYLCASSILNTEAFFGQGTRLTVV.

The CDR3 nucleotides read TGCGCCAGCAGAACAGGGCAGAACACTGAAGCTTTCTTT. Translation: CASRTGQNTEAFF. The genes are TRBV10-2 and TRBJ1-1; D perhaps matches TRBD1 (6 bases). Germline V gives CDR1 WSHSY, CDR2 SAAADI. There are 13 residues in the CDR3. V shed 6 bases and J shed 1 base, with 9 bases lying between them.

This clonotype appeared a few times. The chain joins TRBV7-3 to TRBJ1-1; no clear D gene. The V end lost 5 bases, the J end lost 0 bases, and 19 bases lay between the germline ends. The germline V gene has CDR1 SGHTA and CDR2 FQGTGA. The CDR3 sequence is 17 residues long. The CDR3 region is CASSTLPETHLNTEAFF. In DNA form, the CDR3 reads TGTGCCAGCAGCACCTTGCCCGAGACACACTTGAACACTGAAGCTTTCTTT.

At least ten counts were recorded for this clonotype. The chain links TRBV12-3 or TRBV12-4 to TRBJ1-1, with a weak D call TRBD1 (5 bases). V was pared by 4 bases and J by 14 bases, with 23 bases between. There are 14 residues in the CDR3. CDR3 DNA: TGTGCCAGCAGTTGGTCAGGGTACCTATCGGAGGCCTTCTTT. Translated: CASSWSGYLSEAFF.

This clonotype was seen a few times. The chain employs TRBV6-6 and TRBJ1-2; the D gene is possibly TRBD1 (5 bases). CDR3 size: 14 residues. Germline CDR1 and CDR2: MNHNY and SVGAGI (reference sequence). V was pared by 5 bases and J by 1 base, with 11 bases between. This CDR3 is CASSPDRFNYGYTF. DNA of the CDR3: TGTGCCAGCAGTCCCGACAGATTTAACTATGGCTACACCTTC.

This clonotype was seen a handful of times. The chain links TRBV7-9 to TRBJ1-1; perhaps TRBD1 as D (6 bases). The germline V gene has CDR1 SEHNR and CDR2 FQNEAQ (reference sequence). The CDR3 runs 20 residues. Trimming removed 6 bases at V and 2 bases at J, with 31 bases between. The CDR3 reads CASSSPAGPRFQGGNTEAFF. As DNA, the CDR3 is TGTGCCAGCAGTTCCCCTGCGGGACCAAGGTTCCAAGGGGGAAACACTGAAGCTTTCTTT.

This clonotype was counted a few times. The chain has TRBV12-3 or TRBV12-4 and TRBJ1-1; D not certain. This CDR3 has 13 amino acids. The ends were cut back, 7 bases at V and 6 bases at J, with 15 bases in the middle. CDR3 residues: CASNKGRSPEAFF. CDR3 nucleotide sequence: TGTGCCAGCAACAAAGGTCGTAGCCCTGAAGCTTTCTTT.

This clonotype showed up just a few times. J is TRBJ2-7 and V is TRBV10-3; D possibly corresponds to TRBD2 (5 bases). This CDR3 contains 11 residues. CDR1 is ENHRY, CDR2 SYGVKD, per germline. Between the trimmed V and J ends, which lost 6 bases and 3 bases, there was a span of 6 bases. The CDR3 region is CAIRAGYEQYF. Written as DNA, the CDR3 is TGTGCCATCAGGGCGGGCTACGAGCAGTACTTC.

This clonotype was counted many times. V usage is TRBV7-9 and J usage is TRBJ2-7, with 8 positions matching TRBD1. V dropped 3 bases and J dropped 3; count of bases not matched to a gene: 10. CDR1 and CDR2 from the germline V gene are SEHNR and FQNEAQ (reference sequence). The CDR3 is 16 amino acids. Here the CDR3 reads CASSFTPATGVYEQYF. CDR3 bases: TGTGCCAGCAGCTTCACACCCGCGACAGGGGTCTACGAGCAGTACTTC.

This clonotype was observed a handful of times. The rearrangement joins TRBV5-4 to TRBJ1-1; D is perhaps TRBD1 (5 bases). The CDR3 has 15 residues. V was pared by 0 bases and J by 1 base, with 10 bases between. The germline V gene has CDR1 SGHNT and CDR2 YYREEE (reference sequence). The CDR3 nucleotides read TGTGCCAGCAGCTTGGCCTTACAGGAGAACACTGAAGCTTTCTTT. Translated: CASSLALQENTEAFF.

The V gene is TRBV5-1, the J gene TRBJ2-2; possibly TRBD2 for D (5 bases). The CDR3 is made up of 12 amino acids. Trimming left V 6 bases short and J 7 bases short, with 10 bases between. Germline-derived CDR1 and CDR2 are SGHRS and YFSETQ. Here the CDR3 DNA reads TGCGCCAGCACCGGGGTGAACGGGGAGCTGTTTTTT. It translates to CASTGVNGELFF.

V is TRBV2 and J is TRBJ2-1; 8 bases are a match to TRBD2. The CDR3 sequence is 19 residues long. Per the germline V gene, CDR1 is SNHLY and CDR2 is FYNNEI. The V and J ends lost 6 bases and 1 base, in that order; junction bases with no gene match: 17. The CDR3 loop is CASSGQNSGEPYSYNEQFF. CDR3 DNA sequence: TGTGCCAGCAGCGGGCAGAATAGCGGGGAACCCTATTCCTACAATGAGCAGTTCTTC.

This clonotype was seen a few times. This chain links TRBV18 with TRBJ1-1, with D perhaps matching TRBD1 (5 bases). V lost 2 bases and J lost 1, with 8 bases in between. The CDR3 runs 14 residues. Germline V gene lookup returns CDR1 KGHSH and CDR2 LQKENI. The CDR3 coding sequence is TGTGCCAGCTCACCAGGGGCTACGAACACTGAAGCTTTCTTT. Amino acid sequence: CASSPGATNTEAFF.

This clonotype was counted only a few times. The CDR3 loop is CASSRTGIHF. The CDR3 nucleotides are TGTGCCAGCAGCAGGACCGGAATCCACTTT. V usage is TRBV6-2 or TRBV6-3 and J usage is TRBJ1-6; no clear D gene. The germline V gene encodes CDR1 MNHEY and CDR2 SVGEGT. The CDR3 has 10 residues. Trimming pared 6 bases from V and 17 bases from J, leaving 11 bases between.

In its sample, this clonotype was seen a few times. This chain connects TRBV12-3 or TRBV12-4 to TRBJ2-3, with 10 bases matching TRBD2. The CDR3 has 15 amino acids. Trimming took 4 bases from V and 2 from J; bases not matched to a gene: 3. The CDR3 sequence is CASSWGLAFTDTQYF. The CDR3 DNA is TGTGCCAGCAGTTGGGGACTAGCGTTCACAGATACGCAGTATTTT.

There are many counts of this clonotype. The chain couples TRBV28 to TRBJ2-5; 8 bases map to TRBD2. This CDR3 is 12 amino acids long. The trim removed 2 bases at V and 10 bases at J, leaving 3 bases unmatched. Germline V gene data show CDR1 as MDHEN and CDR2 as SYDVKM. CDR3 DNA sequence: TGTGCCAGCAGTTTAGGGCTAGCGGGCCAGTACTTC. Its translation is CASSLGLAGQYF. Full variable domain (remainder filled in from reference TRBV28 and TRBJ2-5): DVKVTQSSRYLVKRTGEKVFLECVQDMDHENMFWYRQDPGLGLRLIYFSYDVKMKEKGDIPEGYSVSREKKERFSLILESASTNQTSMYLCASSLGLAGQYFGPGTRLLVL.

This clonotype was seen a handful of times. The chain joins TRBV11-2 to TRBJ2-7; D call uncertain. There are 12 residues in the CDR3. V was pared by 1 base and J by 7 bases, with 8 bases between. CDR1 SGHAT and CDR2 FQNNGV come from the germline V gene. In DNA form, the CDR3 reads TGTGCCAGCAGCTTAGTTGCAGAGGAGCAGTACTTC. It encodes CASSLVAEEQYF.

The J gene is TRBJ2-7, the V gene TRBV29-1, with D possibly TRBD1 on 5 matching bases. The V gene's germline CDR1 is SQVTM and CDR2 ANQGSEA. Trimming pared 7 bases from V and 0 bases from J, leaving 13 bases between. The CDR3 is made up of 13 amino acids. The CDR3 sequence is CSASGISSYEQYF. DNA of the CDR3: TGCAGCGCCTCAGGGATCTCCTCCTACGAGCAGTACTTC.

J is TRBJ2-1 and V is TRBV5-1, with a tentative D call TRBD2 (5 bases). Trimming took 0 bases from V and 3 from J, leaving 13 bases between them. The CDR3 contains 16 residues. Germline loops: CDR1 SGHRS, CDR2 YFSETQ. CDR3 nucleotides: TGCGCCAGCAGCTTGGCAGCGGAGAGGATCTACAATGAGCAGTTCTTC. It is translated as CASSLAAERIYNEQFF.